These T cell receptor beta chains were read from a single sample in a study of post-analysis software for immune sequencing data. TCRdb re-called the PCR reads through MiXCR, storing one row per CDR3 protein. The sample has about 400,000 distinct CDR3 sequences, 30% to 45% seen once. The sample taken for sequencing was blood. The receptors shown here come from a girl aged 5 to 17 with multiple sclerosis. The CDR3 runs from the conserved cysteine through the conserved F or W. The D gene is left open where the match is weak. The size field is filled for only some rows; it gives once, few, many or a size class.

V gene	J gene	clone size	D gene	CDR3 protein	CDR3 DNA
TRBV20-1	TRBJ2-3	few	TRBD2	CSARTGGLAADTQYF	TGCAGTGCTAGAACCGGGGGACTAGCGGCAGATACGCAGTATTTT
TRBV15	TRBJ2-7	many	.	CATSRGTRTDEQYF	TGTGCCACCAGCAGAGGCACGCGGACAGACGAGCAGTACTTC
TRBV20-1	TRBJ1-6	.	.	CSASRWQGNNSPLHF	TGCAGTGCTAGTAGGTGGCAGGGTAATAATTCACCCCTCCACTTT
TRBV7-2	TRBJ1-2	.	TRBD1	CASSPRTGGGYIF	TGTGCCAGCAGCCCTCGGACAGGCGGTGGCTACATCTTC
TRBV10-1	TRBJ2-3	.	.	CASSLHPGGDTQYF	TGCGCCAGCAGCCTTCACCCCGGAGGAGATACGCAGTATTTT
TRBV18	TRBJ1-4	.	.	CASSPINTAEKLFF	TGTGCCAGCTCACCTATCAATACCGCGGAAAAACTGTTTTTT
TRBV30	TRBJ2-5	.	.	CAWSVLRGRLVQYF	TGTGCCTGGAGTGTACTGCGTGGCCGTTTGGTGCAGTACTTC
TRBV7-9	TRBJ2-1	.	TRBD2	CASSPTLAGGPNGQFF	TGTGCCAGCAGCCCGACACTAGCGGGGGGGCCTAATGGGCAGTTCTTC
TRBV5-1	TRBJ2-7	.	.	CASNNEEDEQYF	TGCGCCAGCAACAACGAAGAGGACGAGCAGTACTTC
TRBV3-1	TRBJ1-2	.	TRBD1	CASSQDAQGAQYGYTF	TGTGCCAGCAGCCAAGATGCCCAGGGGGCTCAATATGGCTACACCTTC
TRBV6-2/TRBV6-3	TRBJ2-2	.	.	CASMGFVGTGELFF	TGTGCCAGCATGGGGTTCGTCGGCACCGGGGAGCTGTTTTTT
TRBV7-8	TRBJ2-7	few	TRBD1	CASSLGGRGTGLSPIYEQYF	TGTGCCAGCAGCTTAGGAGGCCGGGGGACAGGGTTGTCACCGATCTACGAGCAGTACTTC
TRBV6-5	TRBJ1-1	.	.	CASITRGGSHTEAFF	TGTGCCAGCATCACTCGGGGGGGGTCGCACACTGAAGCTTTCTTT
TRBV28	TRBJ1-2	.	TRBD1	CASRDRGGYGYTF	TGTGCCAGCAGGGACAGGGGAGGCTATGGCTACACCTTC
TRBV7-3	TRBJ2-1	few	.	CASSLNQDYNEQFF	TGTGCCAGCAGCTTAAACCAGGATTACAATGAGCAGTTCTTC
TRBV5-1	TRBJ2-3	.	.	CASSSGGPSTDTQYF	TGCGCCAGCAGCTCCGGGGGACCTAGCACAGATACGCAGTATTTT
TRBV29-1	TRBJ2-5	few	TRBD2	CSVALQPLAGNKETQYF	TGCAGCGTTGCCTTACAGCCACTAGCGGGGAACAAAGAGACCCAGTACTTC
TRBV13	TRBJ2-1	.	.	CASSLWSNNEQFF	TGTGCCAGCAGCTTATGGTCGAACAATGAGCAGTTCTTC
TRBV18	TRBJ2-1	few	.	CASSSTGPEGEQFF	TGTGCCAGCTCATCAACCGGGCCTGAAGGGGAGCAGTTCTTC
TRBV7-2	TRBJ2-3	.	.	CASSSPRGRTDTQYF	TGTGCCAGCAGCTCCCCGCGGGGTAGGACAGATACGCAGTATTTT
TRBV6-2/TRBV6-3	TRBJ2-7	few	.	CASSYSIPTPEEQYF	TGTGCCAGCAGTTACTCGATACCAACCCCAGAGGAGCAGTACTTC
TRBV6-2/TRBV6-3	TRBJ2-1	.	.	CASSYSKGGSGVYNEQFF	TGTGCCAGCAGTTACTCGAAAGGGGGTAGCGGAGTATACAATGAGCAGTTCTTC
TRBV28	TRBJ2-6	.	.	CASSFISGANVLTF	TGTGCCAGCAGTTTTATCTCTGGGGCCAACGTCCTGACTTTC
TRBV24-1	TRBJ1-1	once	.	CATNARGGLDKNTEAFF	TGTGCCACCAACGCCCGAGGAGGGCTAGATAAGAACACTGAAGCTTTCTTT
TRBV5-1	TRBJ2-5	few	.	CASSLDPGVKETQYF	TGCGCCAGCAGCTTGGATCCGGGAGTGAAAGAGACCCAGTACTTC
TRBV5-5	TRBJ2-7	few	.	CASSFRVASYEQYF	TGTGCCAGCAGCTTCCGGGTAGCCTCCTACGAGCAGTACTTC
TRBV6-5	TRBJ1-1	few	TRBD1	CASKGAPGQMTTEAFF	TGTGCCAGCAAAGGCGCTCCGGGACAGATGACCACTGAAGCTTTCTTT
TRBV6-1	TRBJ2-7	few	TRBD1	CASSEIDRASYEQYF	TGTGCCAGCAGTGAAATCGACAGGGCCTCCTACGAGCAGTACTTC
TRBV29-1	TRBJ1-1	few	.	CSAAGGASTRGTEAFF	TGCAGCGCCGCCGGGGGGGCCAGCACCCGGGGCACTGAAGCTTTCTTT
TRBV7-2	TRBJ2-1	many	TRBD1	CASSLAGQVVNEQFF	TGTGCCAGCAGCTTAGCGGGACAGGTTGTCAATGAGCAGTTCTTC
TRBV29-1	TRBJ2-3	few	.	CSVDHPPDFRYSTDTQYF	TGCAGCGTTGATCACCCGCCGGACTTCCGCTATAGCACAGATACGCAGTATTTT
TRBV28	TRBJ2-2	.	TRBD1	CASSFLDRGLIGGELFF	TGTGCCAGCAGTTTCCTAGACAGGGGGCTTATAGGCGGGGAGCTGTTTTTT
TRBV6-2/TRBV6-3	TRBJ1-4	.	TRBD1	CASSSPAGGEEKLFF	TGTGCCAGCAGCTCCCCCGCAGGGGGCGAGGAAAAACTGTTTTTT
TRBV6-5	TRBJ2-3	.	TRBD2	CATSSGGAADTQYF	TGTGCCACCTCTAGCGGGGGGGCTGCAGATACGCAGTATTTT
TRBV4-1	TRBJ2-1	few	.	CASSQLFTGKHEQFF	TGCGCCAGCAGCCAATTGTTTACAGGGAAGCATGAGCAGTTCTTC
TRBV2	TRBJ2-5	.	.	CATRGQTQYF	TGTGCCACGCGGGGACAGACCCAGTACTTC
TRBV5-5	TRBJ1-5	.	TRBD1	CASSPRTGEGQPQHF	TGTGCCAGCAGCCCCCGGACAGGGGAAGGTCAGCCCCAGCATTTT
TRBV5-1	TRBJ2-7	few	.	CASSLSGPPYEQYF	TGCGCCAGCAGCTTGTCCGGGCCCCCCTACGAGCAGTACTTC
TRBV5-8	TRBJ2-1	many	.	CASGVEGFYYNEQFF	TGTGCCAGCGGCGTAGAGGGCTTCTACTACAATGAGCAGTTCTTC
TRBV20-1	TRBJ2-7	.	.	CSARGQGFYEQYF	TGCAGTGCTAGAGGTCAGGGTTTCTACGAGCAGTACTTC
TRBV20-1	TRBJ2-3	.	TRBD2	CSASVAGEVDTQYF	TGCAGTGCTAGCGTAGCGGGGGAGGTAGATACGCAGTATTTT
TRBV5-6	TRBJ2-1	few	.	CASSWGSNPYNEQFF	TGTGCCAGCAGCTGGGGCTCCAACCCCTACAATGAGCAGTTCTTC